This T cell receptor beta chain stems from a study of cytomegalovirus exposure and HLA in healthy donors. Looking at the study overall: A data release that came early held around 85 million unique TCRs from HLA-typed donors. Study-wide points: Most CMV-associated TCR beta chains were later found to appear HLA-restricted. With DRB1 most and HLA-C fewest, TCR association rates differed between HLA loci in a later analysis.

A note on this clone: The antigen is undetermined.

PCR used 60 Vbeta primers and 13 Jbeta primers. Generated by immunoSEQ multiplex PCR, the TCRdb table keeps only in-frame clones and is missing some. The table shows approximately 110,000 clones, with 15% occurring only once. The CDR3 has 15 residues. CDR1 is WNHNN and CDR2 is SYGVQD in the germline V gene (reference sequence). Trimming at V came to 2 bases and at J to 4 bases, leaving 2 bases not matched to a gene. V and J are TRBV10-1 and TRBJ2-1, with 10 nucleotides matching TRBD2. This receptor was taken from a woman aged 18 to 35 in good health and CMV-seronegative. The sample was PBMCs. The CDR3 DNA reads as TGCGCCAGCAGTGAGAGGACTAGCGGTTACAATGAGCAGTTCTTC. It translates to CASSERTSGYNEQFF.